Each of the 29 T cell receptor beta chains below was sequenced from the same sample in a study of OX40 agonist ivuxolimab in advanced cancers. Measured with immunoSEQ multiplex PCR; TCRdb has only the in-frame clones, and not every one. In the table there are about 62,000 clones, around 93% of which are singletons. This specimen was CD4+ or CD8+ T cells sorted from blood, taken in a trial of the OX40 agonist ivuxolimab. Receptors were obtained from an adult with an advanced solid tumor such as melanoma, head and neck, liver or kidney cancer.

The V call is TRBV14, the J call TRBJ2-1; 10 bases line up with TRBD1. Germline loops: CDR1 SGHDN, CDR2 FVKESK. The CDR3 sequence is 15 residues long. The V segment lost 4 bases and the J segment 7 bases; nucleotides outside the gene matches: 7. This chain's CDR3 is CASSRRDRGFNEQFF. Here the CDR3 DNA reads TGTGCCAGCAGCCGCCGGGACAGGGGTTTTAATGAGCAGTTCTTC.

V gene TRBV5-4 combines with J gene TRBJ2-1; no firm D call. This CDR3 is built from 11 residues. Deletions cut 0 bases from V and 10 bases from J, with 5 bases between. Germline CDR1 is SGHNT and CDR2 is YYREEE (reference sequence). Here the CDR3 DNA reads TGTGCCAGCAGCTTGGTGCGGGAGCAGTTCTTC. Residues: CASSLVREQFF. The complete variable domain, with remaining parts taken from reference TRBV5-4 and TRBJ2-1, reads ETGVTQSPTHLIKTRGQQVTLRCSSQSGHNTVSWYQQALGQGPQFIFQYYREEENGRGNFPPRFSGLQFPNYSSELNVNALELDDSALYLCASSLVREQFFGPGTRLTVL.

The V and J genes are TRBV5-1 and TRBJ2-1, with 7 bases that match TRBD1. The CDR3 extends over 14 amino acids. Trimming took 1 base from V and 6 from J; bases not matched to a gene: 4. CDR1 and CDR2 from the germline V gene are SGHRS and YFSETQ. The CDR3 nucleotides read TGCGCCAGCAGCTTGTTTTCAGGGGGCAATGAGCAGTTCTTC. Translated: CASSLFSGGNEQFF.

This clone was recorded once. The chain employs TRBV5-6 and TRBJ2-7; 11 nucleotides match TRBD1. Germline lookup yields CDR1 SGHDT and CDR2 YYEEEE. Losses at the gene ends were 0 bases for V and 2 bases for J; bases not matched to a gene: 10. CDR3 length: 18 residues. As DNA, the CDR3 is TGTGCCAGCAGCTTGGAAGGTTTGGGGACAGGGGGACCCTACGAGCAGTACTTC. This translates into CASSLEGLGTGGPYEQYF. Full variable domain (rest looked up from reference TRBV5-6 and TRBJ2-7): DAGVTQSPTHLIKTRGQQVTLRCSPKSGHDTVSWYQQALGQGPQFIFQYYEEEERQRGNFPDRFSGHQFPNYSSELNVNALLLGDSALYLCASSLEGLGTGGPYEQYFGPGTRLTVT.

J is TRBJ2-1 and V is TRBV19; the D gene is possibly TRBD2 (7 bases). This CDR3 is 15 amino acids long. The ends were cut back, 2 bases at V and 8 bases at J, with 16 bases in the middle. CDR1 and CDR2 (germline): LNHDA, SQIVND (reference sequence). The CDR3 region is CASSIYGGPGYEQFF. The CDR3 DNA sequence: TGTGCCAGTAGTATATACGGGGGGCCAGGCTATGAGCAGTTCTTC.

The chain recombines TRBV7-9 with TRBJ1-5, with 9 nucleotides matching TRBD1. CDR3 length: 15 residues. After removal of 4 bases from V and 7 bases from J, the junction contained 8 bases not matched to a gene. Germline V lookup: CDR1 SEHNR, CDR2 FQNEAQ (reference sequence). The CDR3 bases are TGTGCCAGCAGCTCTTCCGGGACAGGGTACCAGCCCCAGCATTTT. Encoded protein: CASSSSGTGYQPQHF.

This chain uses TRBV21-1 with TRBJ1-1; the listed D gene, TRBD1, was not tested against the DNA. TRBV21-1 is a pseudogene. The CDR3 runs 15 residues. The chain's CDR3 is CASSSSGTGYTEAFF. In nucleotides, the CDR3 is TGTGCCAGCAGCTCATCCGGGACAGGCTACACTGAAGCTTTCTTT.

V is TRBV5-1 and J is TRBJ2-1; 13 positions match TRBD2. Germline loops: CDR1 SGHRS, CDR2 YFSETQ. V was pared by 2 bases and J by 5 bases, with 13 bases of the junction left unmatched. The CDR3 contains 19 residues. The CDR3 protein is CASSLLAGGLGRTDNEQFF. In DNA form, the CDR3 reads TGCGCCAGCAGCTTACTAGCGGGGGGGCTTGGTAGAACGGACAATGAGCAGTTCTTC.

V usage is TRBV7-6 and J usage is TRBJ2-1; D could derive from TRBD1 or TRBD2 (6 bases each). The V gene's germline CDR1 is SGHVS and CDR2 FNYEAQ. Trimming removed 4 bases from V and 1 base from J, with 11 bases in between. The CDR3 is made up of 15 amino acids. The CDR3 region is CASSSGAVSYNEQFF. CDR3 DNA: TGTGCCAGCAGCTCGGGGGCGGTTTCCTACAATGAGCAGTTCTTC.

This chain uses TRBV7-9 with TRBJ2-7, with D unclear. The V gene's germline CDR1 is SEHNR and CDR2 FQNEAQ (reference sequence). The V end lost 1 base, the J end lost 2 bases, and 6 bases lay between the germline ends. The CDR3 sequence is 13 residues long. The CDR3 loop is CASSLGAPYEQYF. CDR3 in DNA: TGTGCCAGCAGCTTAGGAGCGCCCTACGAGCAGTACTTC.

The genes are TRBV14 and TRBJ2-3; TRBD2 matches 7 bases. The CDR3 has 15 amino acids. Trimming at V came to 4 bases and at J to 4 bases, leaving 8 bases not matched to a gene. Germline CDR1 SGHDN, CDR2 FVKESK. The CDR3 DNA reads as TGTGCCAGCAGCCCTCCGGGGGAGGGCGCAGATACGCAGTATTTT. Protein sequence: CASSPPGEGADTQYF.

V gene TRBV7-9 combines with J gene TRBJ2-7, with D possibly matching TRBD2 (5 bases). This CDR3 comprises 14 residues. Germline V gives CDR1 SEHNR, CDR2 FQNEAQ (reference sequence). V was cut by 4 bases and J by 1 base, with 11 bases left in between. The CDR3 protein is CASSSGRESYEQYF. In nucleotides, the CDR3 is TGTGCCAGCAGCTCCGGACGGGAATCCTACGAGCAGTACTTC. Full variable domain (remainder filled in from reference TRBV7-9 and TRBJ2-7): DTGVSQNPRHKITKRGQNVTFRCDPISEHNRLYWYRQTLGQGPEFLTYFQNEAQLEKSRLLSDRFSAERPKGSFSTLEIQRTEQGDSAMYLCASSSGRESYEQYFGPGTRLTVT.

The rearrangement joins TRBV6-5 to TRBJ1-2; the D is unclear. The germline V gene encodes CDR1 MNHEY and CDR2 SVGAGI. The ends were cut back, 2 bases at V and 1 base at J, with 8 bases in the middle. CDR3 length: 14 residues. DNA for the CDR3: TGTGCCAGCAGTTACGAGAAAAGTAACTATGGCTACACCTTC. Translation: CASSYEKSNYGYTF.

The gene calls are TRBV30 and TRBJ2-3; D is unclear. The V gene lost 0 bases and the J gene lost 5 bases, with 9 bases spanning the gap. The CDR3 is made up of 13 amino acids. Germline V gene lookup returns CDR1 GTSNPN and CDR2 SVGIG (reference sequence). CDR3 region: CAWSVVIGDTQYF. CDR3 DNA sequence: TGTGCCTGGAGTGTGGTAATAGGAGATACGCAGTATTTT.

The V gene is TRBV19, the J gene TRBJ2-1; 8 nucleotides match TRBD2. Losses at the gene ends were 1 base for V and 8 bases for J; bases not matched to a gene: 16. This CDR3 is 18 amino acids long. Germline V gene lookup returns CDR1 LNHDA and CDR2 SQIVND (reference sequence). CDR3 bases: TGTGCCAGTAGTATAGGAGTAAGTGTAGGACTAGCCAATGATGAGCAGTTCTTC. Protein: CASSIGVSVGLANDEQFF.

V gene TRBV29-1 combines with J gene TRBJ2-7; D gene uncertain. Germline V gene lookup returns CDR1 SQVTM and CDR2 ANQGSEA. This CDR3 has 11 residues. Trimming stripped 5 bases from V and 1 base from J, with 6 bases between. CDR3 bases: TGCAGCGTTCAGGTATCCTACGAGCAGTACTTC. Translation: CSVQVSYEQYF.

The chain joins TRBV6-5 to TRBJ1-3; no reliable D call. Germline assignment: CDR1 MNHEY and CDR2 SVGAGI. This CDR3 is built from 15 residues. Trimming cost V 0 bases and J 3 bases, with 9 bases left between them. CDR3 nucleotide sequence: TGTGCCAGCAGTTACTCGTTGGGTTTTGGAAACACCATATATTTT. Translated, it gives CASSYSLGFGNTIYF.

The V and J genes are TRBV27 and TRBJ2-5, with 8 bases lining up with TRBD2. V trimming: 1 base; J trimming: 5 bases; junction bases outside the gene matches: 6. Germline CDR1 reads MNHEY; CDR2 reads SMNVEV (reference sequence). The CDR3 extends over 15 amino acids. The CDR3 coding sequence is TGTGCCAGCAGTTTATTAGCGGGGAAATGGGAGACCCAGTACTTC. This encodes CASSLLAGKWETQYF.

The J gene is TRBJ2-1, the V gene TRBV5-5, with 8 bases aligning to TRBD1. V gave up 0 bases and J gave up 2 bases; unmatched junction bases: 4. This CDR3 has 16 residues. Germline V lookup: CDR1 SGHKS, CDR2 YYEKEE (reference sequence). CDR3 protein: CASSLERQGTYNEQFF. CDR3 DNA: TGTGCCAGCAGCTTGGAAAGACAGGGGACCTACAATGAGCAGTTCTTC.

The chain joins TRBV11-2 to TRBJ1-1; no definite D call. Trimming removed 0 bases from V and 3 bases from J, with 8 bases in between. There are 14 residues in the CDR3. The germline CDR1 and CDR2 sequences are SGHAT and FQNNGV. CDR3 nucleotide sequence: TGTGCCAGCAGCTTAGATGGCAGGTACACTGAAGCTTTCTTT. As protein: CASSLDGRYTEAFF.

This clone is a singleton in its sample. The chain recombines TRBV5-5 with TRBJ2-1; D is possibly TRBD2 (6 bases). The germline V gene has CDR1 SGHKS and CDR2 YYEKEE (reference sequence). The CDR3 runs to 14 residues. Trimming took off 0 bases at V and 7 bases at J, with 11 bases between the two ends. Here the CDR3 DNA reads TGTGCCAGCAGCTTGGATGTAGGGACTAATGAGCAGTTCTTC. This gives the protein CASSLDVGTNEQFF.

The rearrangement joins TRBV27 to TRBJ2-7; 8 positions match TRBD2. V lost 10 bases, J lost 2 bases, and 1 base stayed unmatched. Germline CDR1 is MNHEY and CDR2 is SMNVEV (reference sequence). This CDR3 has 11 amino acids. The CDR3 region has the DNA TGTGCCACCGGGAGGGCCTACGAGCAGTACTTC. Translation gives CATGRAYEQYF.

Judged by abundance, this clone is medium-sized. V usage is TRBV7-8 and J usage is TRBJ2-7, with 7 bases fitting TRBD2. The length of the CDR3 is 14 residues. Germline V CDR1 and CDR2: SGHVS, FQNEAQ. The V segment lost 0 bases and the J segment 6 bases; nucleotides outside the gene matches: 5. CDR3 bases: TGTGCCAGCAGCTTAGCGGGAGGGCTTGTCGAGCAGTACTTC. As protein: CASSLAGGLVEQYF.

For the CDR3, the DNA is TGTGCCAGCTGTTGCCCCGGGACTAGCGGGGCTAGCACAGATACGCAGTATTTT. This gives the protein CASCCPGTSGASTDTQYF. The chain links TRBV10-3 to TRBJ2-3; 13 nucleotides line up with TRBD2. Germline CDR1 and CDR2: ENHRY and SYGVKD. V shed 10 bases and J 0 bases; nucleotides not matched to a gene: 13. The CDR3 loop spans 18 amino acids.

The V gene is TRBV7-2, the J gene TRBJ2-7; 7 bases are a match to TRBD1. Germline assignment: CDR1 SGHTA and CDR2 FQGNSA. There are 15 residues in the CDR3. The V segment lost 5 bases and the J segment 2 bases; nucleotides outside the gene matches: 9. The CDR3 loop reads CASSEPPGQTYEQYF. The DNA for the CDR3 is TGTGCCAGCAGCGAGCCCCCGGGACAGACCTACGAGCAGTACTTC.

The chain links TRBV11-1 to TRBJ1-1; no clear D gene. Deletions cut 5 bases from V and 6 bases from J, with 19 bases between. This CDR3 contains 15 residues. Germline assignment: CDR1 SGHAT and CDR2 FQDESV (reference sequence). The CDR3 DNA follows: TGTGCCAGCAGCCCCACATCGTCGGGCATACCTGAAGCTTTCTTT. Translated: CASSPTSSGIPEAFF.

This sequence joins TRBV27 and TRBJ1-6, with D uncertain. The CDR3 has 15 amino acids. The V end lost 5 bases, the J end lost 3 bases, and 11 bases lay between the germline ends. Germline V gives CDR1 MNHEY, CDR2 SMNVEV (reference sequence). The CDR3 loop reads CASSLLPIYNSPLHF. CDR3 nucleotides: TGTGCCAGCAGTCTCCTTCCGATCTATAATTCACCCCTCCACTTT.

This chain connects TRBV7-3 to TRBJ1-1, with D unresolved. Trimming cost V 4 bases and J 0 bases, with 9 bases left between them. Germline loops: CDR1 SGHTA, CDR2 FQGTGA. The CDR3 totals 14 residues. CDR3 loop: CASSSWIMNTEAFF. DNA of the CDR3: TGTGCCAGCAGCTCGTGGATAATGAACACTGAAGCTTTCTTT.

The DNA of the CDR3 is TGTGCCAGTAACATGGGACTAGCGAACACCGGGGAGCTGTTTTTT. It codes for CASNMGLANTGELFF. The chain employs TRBV19 and TRBJ2-2; 8 bases are a match to TRBD2. Germline V gives CDR1 LNHDA, CDR2 SQIVND (reference sequence). The CDR3 has 15 amino acids. The V and J ends lost 7 bases and 0 bases, in that order; junction bases with no gene match: 4.